This T cell receptor beta chain originates from a study of blood T cell repertoires in COVID-19. Whole-study context: The United States, Italy and Spain were the sources of the acute and convalescent COVID-19 samples.

Original handling: Reference gene primer amplification yielded estimated nucleated cell counts. Produced via immunoSEQ multiplex PCR; TCRdb's table is partial and in-frame only. The V and J calls and the clone size are those of that table, but D and trimming were determined from the DNA. The table records hundreds of thousands of clones, roughly four fifths of them present only once. The V gene's germline CDR1 is LNHDA and CDR2 SQIVND (reference sequence). The junction had 5 bases not matched to a gene; V was cut back by 10 bases and J by 3 bases. The length of the CDR3 is 13 residues. The chain links TRBV19 to TRBJ2-2; TRBD2 matches at 7 bases. The source of this sequence is a woman between 50 and 59 years old who had recovered from COVID-19. The sample consisted of peripheral blood. In DNA form, the CDR3 reads TGTGCCACTGTTCGGGAGGACACCGGGGAGCTGTTTTTT. Protein sequence: CATVREDTGELFF.